Below, 4 T cell receptor beta chains from the same sample are listed, as sequenced in a study of T cell repertoires in cytomegalovirus infection. TCRdb reanalysed the reads using MiXCR and keeps one entry per CDR3 protein. The table shows some 900,000 distinct CDR3 sequences, with about 30% occurring only once. These receptors have no known antigen. Source: cultured CD8+ T cells from PBMCs, taken from culture after CMV antigen stimulation. The receptors come from a human donor in good health (CMV status not recorded). Some clones in this sample may be carry-over from other donors' samples.

This sequence joins TRBV27 and TRBJ2-1, with 8 bases matching TRBD2. V lost 3 bases and J lost 4; bases outside the gene matches: 2. The germline V gene encodes CDR1 MNHEY and CDR2 SMNVEV (reference sequence). This CDR3 region has 14 residues. The CDR3 loop reads CASSLTSAYNEQFF. The CDR3 nucleotides are TGTGCCAGCAGTTTGACTAGCGCATACAATGAGCAGTTCTTC.

A few counts support this clonotype. The J gene is TRBJ1-2, the V gene TRBV7-6; 7 positions agree with TRBD1. CDR1 is SGHVS and CDR2 is FNYEAQ in the germline V gene. CDR3 size: 18 residues. V was pared by 0 bases and J by 4 bases, with 14 bases of the junction left unmatched. CDR3 amino acids: CASSLAGDRDGSTYGYTF. The CDR3 nucleotides read TGTGCCAGCAGCTTAGCAGGAGACAGGGATGGGTCTACCTATGGCTACACCTTC.

This chain links TRBV28 with TRBJ2-3; 10 nucleotides align to TRBD2. Germline CDR1 MDHEN, CDR2 SYDVKM. V lost 2 bases, J lost 2 bases, and 4 bases stayed unmatched. CDR3 length equals 16 residues. The CDR3 DNA reads TGTGCCAGCAGTTTAATAGCGGGGGGACCCACAGATACGCAGTATTTT. This codes for CASSLIAGGPTDTQYF.

This clonotype was seen ten or more times. The chain carries TRBV7-6 and TRBJ1-6, with 10 bases aligning to TRBD1. CDR3 length: 17 residues. The germline CDR1 and CDR2 sequences are SGHVS and FNYEAQ. The V segment lost 2 bases and the J segment 3 bases; nucleotides outside the gene matches: 4. DNA of the CDR3: TGTGCCAGCAGCTTACGGGACAGGGGAAACTATAATTCACCCCTCCACTTT. It translates to CASSLRDRGNYNSPLHF.